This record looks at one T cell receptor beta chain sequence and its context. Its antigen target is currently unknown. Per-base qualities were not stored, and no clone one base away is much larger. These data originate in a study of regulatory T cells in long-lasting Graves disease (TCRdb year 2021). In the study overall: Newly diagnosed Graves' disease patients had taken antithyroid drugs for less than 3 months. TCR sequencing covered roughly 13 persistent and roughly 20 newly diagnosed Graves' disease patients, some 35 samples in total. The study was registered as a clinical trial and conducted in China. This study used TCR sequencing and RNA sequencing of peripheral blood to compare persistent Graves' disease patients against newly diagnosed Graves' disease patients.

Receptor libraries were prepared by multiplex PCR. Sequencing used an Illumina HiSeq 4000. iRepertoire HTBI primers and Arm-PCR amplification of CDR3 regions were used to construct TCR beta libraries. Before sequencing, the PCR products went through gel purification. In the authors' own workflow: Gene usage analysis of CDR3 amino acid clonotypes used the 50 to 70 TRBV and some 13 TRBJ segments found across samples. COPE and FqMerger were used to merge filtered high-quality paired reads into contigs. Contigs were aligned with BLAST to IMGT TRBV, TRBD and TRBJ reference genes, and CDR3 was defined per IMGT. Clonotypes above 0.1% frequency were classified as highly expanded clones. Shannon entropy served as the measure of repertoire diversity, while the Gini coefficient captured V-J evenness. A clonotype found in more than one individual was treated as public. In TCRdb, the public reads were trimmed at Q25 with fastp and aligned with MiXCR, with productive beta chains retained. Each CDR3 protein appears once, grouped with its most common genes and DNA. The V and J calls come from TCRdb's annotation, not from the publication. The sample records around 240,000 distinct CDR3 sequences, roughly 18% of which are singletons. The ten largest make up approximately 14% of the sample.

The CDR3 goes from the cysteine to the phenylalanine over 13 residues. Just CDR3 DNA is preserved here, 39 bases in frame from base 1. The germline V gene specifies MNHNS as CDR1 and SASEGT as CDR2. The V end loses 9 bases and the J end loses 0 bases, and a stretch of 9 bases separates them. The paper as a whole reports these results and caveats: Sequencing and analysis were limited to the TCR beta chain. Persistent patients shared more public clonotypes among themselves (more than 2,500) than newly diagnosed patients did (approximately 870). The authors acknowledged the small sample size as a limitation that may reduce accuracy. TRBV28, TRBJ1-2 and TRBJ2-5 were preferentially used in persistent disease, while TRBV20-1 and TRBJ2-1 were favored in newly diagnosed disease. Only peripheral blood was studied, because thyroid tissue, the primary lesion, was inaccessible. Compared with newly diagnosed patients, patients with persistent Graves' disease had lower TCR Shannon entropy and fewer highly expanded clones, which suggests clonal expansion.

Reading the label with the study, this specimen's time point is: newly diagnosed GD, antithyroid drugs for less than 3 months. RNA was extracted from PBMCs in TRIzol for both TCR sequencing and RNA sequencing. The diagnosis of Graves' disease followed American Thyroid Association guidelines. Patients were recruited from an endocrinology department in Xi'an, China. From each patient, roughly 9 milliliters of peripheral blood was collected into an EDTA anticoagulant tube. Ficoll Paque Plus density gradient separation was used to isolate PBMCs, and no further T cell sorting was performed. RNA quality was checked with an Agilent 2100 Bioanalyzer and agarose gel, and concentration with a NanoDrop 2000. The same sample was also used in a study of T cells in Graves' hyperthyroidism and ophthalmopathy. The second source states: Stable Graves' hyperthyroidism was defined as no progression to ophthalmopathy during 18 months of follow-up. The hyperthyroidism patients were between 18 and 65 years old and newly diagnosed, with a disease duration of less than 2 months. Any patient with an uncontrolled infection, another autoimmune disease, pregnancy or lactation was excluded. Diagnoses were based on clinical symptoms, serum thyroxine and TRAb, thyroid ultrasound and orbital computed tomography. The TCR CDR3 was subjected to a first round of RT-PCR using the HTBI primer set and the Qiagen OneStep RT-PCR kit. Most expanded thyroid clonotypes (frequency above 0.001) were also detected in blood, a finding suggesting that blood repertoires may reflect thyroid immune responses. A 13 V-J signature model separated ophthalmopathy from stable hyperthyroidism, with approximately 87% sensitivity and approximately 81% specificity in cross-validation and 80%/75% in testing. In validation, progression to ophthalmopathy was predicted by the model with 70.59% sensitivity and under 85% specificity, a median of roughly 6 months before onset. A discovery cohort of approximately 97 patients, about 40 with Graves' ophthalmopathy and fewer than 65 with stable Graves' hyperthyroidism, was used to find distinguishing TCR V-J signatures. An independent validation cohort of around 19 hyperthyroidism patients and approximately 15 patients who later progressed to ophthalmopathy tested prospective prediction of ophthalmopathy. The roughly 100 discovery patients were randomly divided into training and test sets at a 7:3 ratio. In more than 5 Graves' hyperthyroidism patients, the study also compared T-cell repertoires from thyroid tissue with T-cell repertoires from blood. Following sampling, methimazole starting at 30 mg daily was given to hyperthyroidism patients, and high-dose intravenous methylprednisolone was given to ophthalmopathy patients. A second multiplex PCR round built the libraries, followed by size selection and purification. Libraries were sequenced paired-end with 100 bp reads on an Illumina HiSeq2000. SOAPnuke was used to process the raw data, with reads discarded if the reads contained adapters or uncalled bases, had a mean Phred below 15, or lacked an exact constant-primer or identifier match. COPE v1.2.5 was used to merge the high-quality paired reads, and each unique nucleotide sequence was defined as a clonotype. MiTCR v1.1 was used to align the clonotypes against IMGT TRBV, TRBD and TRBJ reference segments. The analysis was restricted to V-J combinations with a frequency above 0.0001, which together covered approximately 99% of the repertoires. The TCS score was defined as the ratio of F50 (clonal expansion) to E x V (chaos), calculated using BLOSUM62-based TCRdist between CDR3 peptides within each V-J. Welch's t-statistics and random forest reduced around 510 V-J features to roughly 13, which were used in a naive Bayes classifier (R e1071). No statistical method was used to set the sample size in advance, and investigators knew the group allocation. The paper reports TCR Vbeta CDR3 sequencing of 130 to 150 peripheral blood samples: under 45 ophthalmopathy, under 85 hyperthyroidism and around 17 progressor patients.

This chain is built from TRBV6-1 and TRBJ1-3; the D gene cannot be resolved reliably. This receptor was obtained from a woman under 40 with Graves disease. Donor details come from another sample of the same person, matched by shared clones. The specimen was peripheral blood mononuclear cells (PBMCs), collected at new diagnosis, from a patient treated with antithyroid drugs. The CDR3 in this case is CASRPSSGNTIYF. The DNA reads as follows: TGTGCCAGTCGACCCAGCTCTGGAAACACCATATATTTT.